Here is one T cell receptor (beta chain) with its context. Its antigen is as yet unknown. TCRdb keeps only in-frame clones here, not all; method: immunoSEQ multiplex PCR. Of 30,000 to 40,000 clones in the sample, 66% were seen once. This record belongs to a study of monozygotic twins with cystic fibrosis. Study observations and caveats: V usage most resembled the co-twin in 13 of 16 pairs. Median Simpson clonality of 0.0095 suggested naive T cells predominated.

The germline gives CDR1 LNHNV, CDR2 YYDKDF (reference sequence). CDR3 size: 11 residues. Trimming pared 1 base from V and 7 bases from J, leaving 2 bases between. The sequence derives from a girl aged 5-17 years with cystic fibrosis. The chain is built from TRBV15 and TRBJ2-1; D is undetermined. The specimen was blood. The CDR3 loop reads CATSRGNEQFF. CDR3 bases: TGTGCCACCAGCAGAGGGAATGAGCAGTTCTTC. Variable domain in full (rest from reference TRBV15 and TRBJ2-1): DAMVIQNPRYQVTQFGKPVTLSCSQTLNHNVMYWYQQKSSQAPKLLFHYYDKDFNNEADTPDNFQSRRPNTSFCFLDIRSPGLGDTAMYLCATSRGNEQFFGPGTRLTVL.